The 21 T cell receptor beta chains presented below share a single source sample, sequenced in a study of T cells after yellow fever vaccination. TCRdb fed the 5' RACE reads into MiXCR, producing one record per CDR3 protein. Among 150,000 to 200,000 distinct CDR3 sequences, roughly 6.2% were seen once, and the ten largest hold roughly 3%. The sample in question was CD4+ T cells sorted from PBMCs, obtained on the day of the first yellow fever vaccination. These receptors were collected from a man in his late teens or twenties who received the YFV17D yellow fever vaccine.

This clonotype was seen more than once but under ten times. V gene TRBV12-3 or TRBV12-4 combines with J gene TRBJ2-2; 12 nucleotides match TRBD2. The CDR3 runs 15 residues. Germline trimming cut 6 bases from V and 5 bases from J; bases unmatched to any gene: 4. Here the CDR3 DNA reads TGTGCCAGCAGACTAGCGGGGGGCCTTACCGGGGAGCTGTTTTTT. This gives the protein CASRLAGGLTGELFF.

V usage is TRBV29-1 and J usage is TRBJ1-1, with D possibly matching TRBD1 (6 bases). Germline assignment: CDR1 SQVTM and CDR2 ANQGSEA. V was cut by 8 bases and J by 7 bases, with 26 bases left in between. CDR3 length: 15 residues. The CDR3 reads CSSKRGPGDDLEAFF. The CDR3 nucleotides read TGCAGCTCCAAGAGGGGACCAGGGGACGACCTTGAAGCTTTCTTT.

This clonotype was seen repeatedly, ten times or more. The chain carries TRBV7-9 and TRBJ1-2, with TRBD1 as a possible D gene (6 bases). CDR1 and CDR2 from the germline V gene are SEHNR and FQNEAQ (reference sequence). This CDR3 spans 18 amino acids. The germline V and J ends were trimmed by 5 bases and 7 bases, with 29 bases remaining between them. CDR3 sequence: CASSSFLGGGPYLSGYTF. The DNA for the CDR3 is TGTGCCAGCAGCAGCTTTTTAGGGGGGGGACCGTACTTGTCTGGCTACACCTTC. Combining the CDR3 with reference TRBV7-9 and TRBJ1-2 gives the whole variable domain DTGVSQNPRHKITKRGQNVTFRCDPISEHNRLYWYRQTLGQGPEFLTYFQNEAQLEKSRLLSDRFSAERPKGSFSTLEIQRTEQGDSAMYLCASSSFLGGGPYLSGYTFGSGTRLTVV.

The chain combines TRBV10-3 with TRBJ2-2; 10 nucleotides line up with TRBD2. The V segment lost 4 bases and the J segment 5 bases; nucleotides outside the gene matches: 4. The CDR3 is 15 amino acids. Looked up from germline, CDR1 is ENHRY and CDR2 is SYGVKD. The CDR3 DNA follows: TGTGCCATCAGTGCGACTAGCGGGCGAACCGGGGAGCTGTTTTTT. It encodes CAISATSGRTGELFF.

This clonotype occurred a few times. The chain employs TRBV4-2 and TRBJ1-5, with D possibly being TRBD1 (5 bases). V was cut by 0 bases and J by 11 bases, with 11 bases left in between. The germline gives CDR1 LGHNA, CDR2 YNFKEQ. The CDR3 is made up of 13 amino acids. CDR3 in amino acids: CASSQEGGMSQHF. The CDR3 region has the DNA TGTGCCAGCAGCCAAGAGGGGGGTATGTCCCAGCATTTT.

The sample holds a few counts of this clonotype. DNA of the CDR3: TGTGCCAGCAGCGCAGGGGTAGGGCGGCCCCAGCATTTT. Encoded protein: CASSAGVGRPQHF. The genes are TRBV7-2 and TRBJ1-5, with D possibly TRBD1 on 6 matching bases. The ends were cut back, 5 bases at V and 9 bases at J, with 14 bases in the middle. The CDR3 extends over 13 amino acids. Germline CDR1 SGHTA, CDR2 FQGNSA.

This clonotype was found many times. This chain connects TRBV24-1 to TRBJ2-5; 15 positions agree with TRBD2. Germline V gene lookup returns CDR1 KGHDR and CDR2 SFDVKD. Unmatched junction bases numbered 5, after V lost 9 bases and J lost 4 bases. This CDR3 contains 15 residues. CDR3 residues: CATEGTSGGRETQYF. The CDR3 DNA follows: TGTGCCACCGAGGGGACTAGCGGGGGGAGAGAGACCCAGTACTTC.

The V call is TRBV6-5, the J call TRBJ1-6; 7 nucleotides align to TRBD1. The CDR3 totals 15 residues. CDR1 and CDR2 from the germline V gene are MNHEY and SVGAGI. V was pared by 6 bases and J by 10 bases, with 12 bases of the junction left unmatched. The CDR3 sequence: CASRRQGASDSPLHF. In nucleotides, the CDR3 is TGTGCCAGCAGAAGACAGGGCGCCTCCGACTCACCCCTCCACTTT.

This clonotype came up many times. The chain recombines TRBV4-3 with TRBJ2-1; 11 bases are shared with TRBD2. The CDR3 loop spans 19 amino acids. V dropped 0 bases and J dropped 0; count of bases not matched to a gene: 7. Per germline, CDR1 LGHNA and CDR2 YSLEER. CDR3 nucleotide sequence: TGCGCCAGCAGCCAAGATCCTAGCGGGGGGCAGAGCTCCTACAATGAGCAGTTCTTC. Translating gives CASSQDPSGGQSSYNEQFF.

This clonotype appeared many times. The genes are TRBV29-1 and TRBJ2-3, with D hard to call. CDR3 length: 13 residues. Deletions cut 2 bases from V and 5 bases from J, with 11 bases between. CDR1 SQVTM and CDR2 ANQGSEA come from the germline V gene. As DNA, the CDR3 is TGCAGCGTTGAACCTGGAAAGGGAGATACGCAGTATTTT. Protein sequence: CSVEPGKGDTQYF.

This clonotype was counted many times. The chain recombines TRBV14 with TRBJ2-3, with a possible D match to TRBD1 (5 bases). The V gene's germline CDR1 is SGHDN and CDR2 FVKESK. V was trimmed by 0 bases and J by 2 bases, leaving 18 bases between them. This CDR3 region has 18 residues. The CDR3 nucleotides are TGTGCCAGCAGCCAAGATAAGAGGCAGGGATTTATCACAGATACGCAGTATTTT. Translation: CASSQDKRQGFITDTQYF. The variable domain in full, with the rest retrieved from reference TRBV14 and TRBJ2-3, is EAGVTQFPSHSVIEKGQTVTLRCDPISGHDNLYWYRRVMGKEIKFLLHFVKESKQDESGMPNNRFLAERTGGTYSTLKVQPAELEDSGVYFCASSQDKRQGFITDTQYFGPGTRLTVL.

This clonotype was seen a handful of times. The chain carries TRBV9 and TRBJ2-2; 10 bases are a match to TRBD1. This CDR3 has 14 amino acids. The ends lost 3 bases at V and 6 bases at J; junction bases unmatched: 2. Germline values: CDR1 SGDLS, CDR2 YYNGEE. The CDR3 DNA follows: TGTGCCAGCAGCGCAGGACAGGGGGCCGGGGAGCTGTTTTTT. This gives the protein CASSAGQGAGELFF.

The rearrangement joins TRBV7-2 to TRBJ1-1; no definite D call. Trimming took off 8 bases at V and 3 bases at J, with 13 bases between the two ends. The CDR3 has 13 amino acids. CDR1 is SGHTA and CDR2 is FQGNSA in the germline V gene. CDR3 protein: CASGLRRDTEAFF. The CDR3 coding sequence is TGTGCCAGCGGCCTAAGAAGGGACACTGAAGCTTTCTTT.

This clonotype was observed a handful of times. The chain links TRBV4-2 to TRBJ2-3; D not resolved. The CDR3 runs to 14 residues. The V gene's germline CDR1 is LGHNA and CDR2 YNFKEQ. Deletions cut 2 bases from V and 2 bases from J, with 8 bases between. CDR3 sequence: CASSQPATTDTQYF. The CDR3 DNA follows: TGTGCCAGCAGCCAACCAGCTACCACAGATACGCAGTATTTT.

This clonotype was seen many times. The V and J genes are TRBV20-1 and TRBJ2-3, with D unresolved. The CDR3 is made up of 12 amino acids. V was clipped by 3 bases and J by 0 bases, with 4 bases between them. Germline values: CDR1 DFQATT, CDR2 SNEGSKA (reference sequence). CDR3 nucleotide sequence: TGCAGTGCTAGTCCTAGCACAGATACGCAGTATTTT. Its translation is CSASPSTDTQYF.

In its sample, this clonotype was seen many times. The genes are TRBV6-5 and TRBJ1-2, with 7 positions matching TRBD1. This CDR3 contains 12 residues. V trimming: 7 bases; J trimming: 8 bases; junction bases outside the gene matches: 7. Germline loops: CDR1 MNHEY, CDR2 SVGAGI. CDR3 sequence reads: CASKIQGRGYTF. The CDR3 nucleotides read TGTGCCAGCAAAATACAGGGGAGAGGCTACACCTTC.

The J gene is TRBJ2-7, the V gene TRBV7-2; perhaps TRBD1 as D (6 bases). CDR3 length: 13 residues. Germline V lookup: CDR1 SGHTA, CDR2 FQGNSA. Trimming took 8 bases from V and 0 from J, leaving 11 bases between them. In DNA, the CDR3 is TGTGCCAGCCGGGACACCTACTCCTACGAGCAGTACTTC. Its protein is CASRDTYSYEQYF.

This clonotype was detected many times. DNA of the CDR3: TGTGCCAGCAGCTTACCGACAGTCTCCTACGAGCAGTACTTC. Amino acids: CASSLPTVSYEQYF. The chain combines TRBV7-9 with TRBJ2-7; TRBD1 might be the D (5 bases). The V gene lost 2 bases and the J gene lost 0 bases, with 8 bases spanning the gap. The CDR3 consists of 14 residues. CDR1 is SEHNR, CDR2 FQNEAQ, per germline (reference sequence).

This clonotype has a handful of counts. V and J are TRBV7-9 and TRBJ1-2, with D possibly TRBD1 on 5 matching bases. With 5 bases removed from V and 8 bases from J, the gap between germline ends came to 15 bases. The germline gives CDR1 SEHNR, CDR2 FQNEAQ (reference sequence). This CDR3 is 13 amino acids long. In DNA form, the CDR3 reads TGTGCCAGCAGCCCTGAAGGGGCCGGGGGCTACACCTTC. Residues: CASSPEGAGGYTF.

This clonotype was recorded a few times. V gene TRBV6-5 combines with J gene TRBJ2-3; D gene unclear. CDR3 size: 13 residues. Germline V gene data show CDR1 as MNHEY and CDR2 as SVGAGI. Deletions cut 0 bases from V and 5 bases from J, with 6 bases between. CDR3 loop: CASSYSGIDTQYF. The CDR3 DNA is TGTGCCAGCAGTTACTCCGGAATAGATACGCAGTATTTT.

This clonotype was observed many times. This rearrangement joins TRBV7-9 to TRBJ2-7; D is unresolved. Germline CDR1 is SEHNR and CDR2 is FQNEAQ (reference sequence). The V end lost 2 bases, the J end lost 6 bases, and 5 bases lay between the germline ends. This CDR3 is 11 amino acids long. The CDR3 bases are TGTGCCAGCAGCTTAATCGGCGAGCAGTACTTC. Translated, it gives CASSLIGEQYF. Filled out from reference TRBV7-9 and TRBJ2-7, the complete variable domain reads DTGVSQNPRHKITKRGQNVTFRCDPISEHNRLYWYRQTLGQGPEFLTYFQNEAQLEKSRLLSDRFSAERPKGSFSTLEIQRTEQGDSAMYLCASSLIGEQYFGPGTRLTVT.